This T cell receptor beta chain was documented in a study of blood T cells in healthy people across ages. General study findings and limits: Because sorting was not performed, PBMCs prevented conclusive naive versus antigen-experienced comparison. Comparison with aged donors showed that long-lived donors had more naive CD4+ cells and higher diversity.

PBMCs numbering at least 7 million were isolated per sample. PCR was performed a second time for about 7 to 12 cycles using a sample-barcoded 5' primer and a J-beta primer mix. Every single cDNA molecule received a tag from a template-switch adaptor with 12 random nucleotides. TCRdb re-analysed the 5' RACE reads in MiXCR, keeping a single row per CDR3 protein. Of about 640,000 distinct CDR3 sequences listed, approximately 40% are singletons. The J segment lost 7 bases and the V segment lost 5 bases, leaving 8 bases of the junction unmatched. This CDR3 is built from 15 residues. In germline, CDR1 is SGHTA, CDR2 FQGNSA. Concerning this clonotype itself: Its antigen remains unidentified.

This sequence originates from a man aged 80 or over in good health. The chain employs TRBV7-2 and TRBJ1-4; 9 bases line up with TRBD1. The sample consisted of blood. CDR3 sequence: CASSPWGQGLEKLFF. CDR3 DNA sequence: TGTGCCAGCAGCCCCTGGGGACAGGGCCTTGAAAAACTGTTTTTT.